What follows are 6 T cell receptor beta chains derived from one specimen sequenced in a study of a mutant IDH1 vaccine in newly diagnosed glioma. Time point given: week 5, during vaccination. Every single dose of the vaccine, 300 ug of mutant IDH1 20-mer peptide, came with topical imiquimod. Generated by immunoSEQ multiplex PCR, the TCRdb table keeps only in-frame clones and is missing some. The table has 60,000 or so clones, 65% to 90% seen once. No antigen has been assigned to these receptors. The sample here was PBMCs, taken from a glioma patient whose treatment included an IDH1 peptide vaccine. The receptors originated from a woman aged 18-35 years with glioma. Some clones in this sample may be carry-over from other donors' samples.

The chain uses TRBV6-1 and TRBJ1-1; the match to TRBD1 covers 9 bases. V lost 10 bases, J lost 4 bases, and 13 bases stayed unmatched. CDR1 is MNHNS, CDR2 SASEGT, per germline. This CDR3 is 15 amino acids long. CDR3 loop: CATSTGTGIPTEAFF. The CDR3 DNA follows: TGTGCCACCTCTACCGGGACAGGGATCCCCACTGAAGCTTTCTTT.

This clone has a handful of counts. The chain joins TRBV18 to TRBJ1-1, with 12 bases identical to TRBD1. With V trimmed by 6 bases and J by 5 bases, 4 bases remained unmatched. Germline values: CDR1 KGHSH, CDR2 LQKENI. The CDR3 consists of 14 residues. The CDR3 DNA follows: TGTGCCAGCTCCGTGGGACAGGGGGCGACTGAAGCTTTCTTT. Protein product: CASSVGQGATEAFF.

The chain combines TRBV5-6 with TRBJ2-2; 7 bases line up with TRBD1. With V trimmed by 0 bases and J by 5 bases, 4 bases remained unmatched. The CDR3 sequence is 15 residues long. The germline V gene has CDR1 SGHDT and CDR2 YYEEEE. CDR3 nucleotides: TGTGCCAGCAGCTTGGCCGGACAGGAAACCGGGGAGCTGTTTTTT. This translates into CASSLAGQETGELFF. Full variable domain (missing parts from reference TRBV5-6 and TRBJ2-2): DAGVTQSPTHLIKTRGQQVTLRCSPKSGHDTVSWYQQALGQGPQFIFQYYEEEERQRGNFPDRFSGHQFPNYSSELNVNALLLGDSALYLCASSLAGQETGELFFGEGSRLTVL.

This chain joins TRBV10-1 and TRBJ2-1; the match to TRBD2 covers 11 bases. Trimming removed 5 bases from V and 6 bases from J; junction bases left unmatched: 6. Germline CDR1 and CDR2: WNHNN and SYGVQD (reference sequence). The CDR3 spans 15 residues. The CDR3 DNA is TGCGCCAGCAGTCCTGGGACTAGCGGATCCAATGAGCAGTTCTTC. Its protein is CASSPGTSGSNEQFF.

This clone was counted a few times. The chain recombines TRBV30 with TRBJ1-2, with 8 bases aligning to TRBD1. The V gene end was trimmed by 5 bases and the J gene end by 4 bases; junction bases not matched to a gene: 6. The CDR3 is 13 residues long. Germline CDR1 reads GTSNPN; CDR2 reads SVGIG (reference sequence). This chain's CDR3 is CAWFRGRGYGYTF. CDR3 nucleotide sequence: TGTGCCTGGTTCAGGGGGCGCGGCTATGGCTACACCTTC. Supplemented by reference TRBV30 and TRBJ1-2, the full variable domain reads SQTIHQWPATLVQPVGSPLSLECTVEGTSNPNLYWYRQAAGRGLQLLFYSVGIGQISSEVPQNLSASRPQDRQFILSSKKLLLSDSGFYLCAWFRGRGYGYTFGSGTRLTVV.

The genes are TRBV5-8 and TRBJ1-1; 10 positions match TRBD1. In germline, CDR1 is SGHTS, CDR2 YDEGEE. The CDR3 sequence is 14 residues long. V shed 4 bases and J 5 bases; nucleotides not matched to a gene: 5. CDR3 residues: CASSPWTGGTEAFF. CDR3 nucleotide sequence: TGTGCCAGCAGCCCATGGACAGGGGGAACTGAAGCTTTCTTT.